The next 17 T cell receptor beta chains were all read from a single sample in a study of T-cell reconstitution after alpha-beta-depleted transplantation in children. TCRbeta library construction was performed incorporating unique molecular identifiers. MiXCR was run by TCRdb on the PCR reads, yielding one entry per CDR3 protein. Among over 400,000 distinct CDR3 sequences listed, approximately 13% were seen once. The starting material was PBMCs from the stem cell graft donor, obtained from the stem cell graft. These receptors were collected from a human donor who donated a stem cell graft to a child with combined immunodeficiency.

This clonotype was seen ten or more times. The chain combines TRBV7-8 with TRBJ1-6, with D hard to call. The V end lost 1 base, the J end lost 10 bases, and 14 bases lay between the germline ends. The CDR3 consists of 15 residues. The germline V gene encodes CDR1 SGHVS and CDR2 FQNEAQ. The CDR3 coding sequence is TGTGCCAGCAGCTTAGAGGTCAGTTTGTCCTCACCCCTCCACTTT. This encodes CASSLEVSLSSPLHF.

The J gene is TRBJ2-5, the V gene TRBV5-1; 15 nucleotides match TRBD2. The CDR3 extends over 18 amino acids. Germline CDR1 reads SGHRS; CDR2 reads YFSETQ. The V segment lost 4 bases and the J segment 4 bases; nucleotides outside the gene matches: 11. The CDR3 loop is CASSHPGLAGGRSETQYF. The CDR3 DNA sequence: TGCGCCAGCAGCCACCCGGGACTAGCGGGGGGCCGTTCAGAGACCCAGTACTTC.

The V and J genes are TRBV12-3 or TRBV12-4 and TRBJ2-1; a weak D match, TRBD1 (6 bases). CDR3 size: 12 residues. The V end was cut by 4 bases, the J end by 9 bases, with 10 bases between. Here the CDR3 DNA reads TGTGCCAGCAGTTCTAAGGGGGTTGAGCAGTTCTTC. This gives the protein CASSSKGVEQFF.

V gene TRBV6-1 combines with J gene TRBJ2-7; 8 bases line up with TRBD2. Germline CDR1 and CDR2: MNHNS and SASEGT. After removal of 3 bases from V and 4 bases from J, the junction contained 5 bases not matched to a gene. The CDR3 sequence is 14 residues long. The CDR3 DNA follows: TGTGCCAGCAGTGATCGCGGGGGGATGTACGAGCAGTACTTC. This sequence encodes CASSDRGGMYEQYF.

The V gene is TRBV12-3 or TRBV12-4, the J gene TRBJ2-7; 16 bases match TRBD2. V dropped 5 bases and J dropped 2; count of bases not matched to a gene: 9. The CDR3 contains 18 residues. Here the CDR3 reads CASSGVPGLAGGPYEQYF. In nucleotides, the CDR3 is TGTGCCAGCAGTGGGGTCCCGGGACTAGCGGGGGGGCCCTACGAGCAGTACTTC.

V usage is TRBV5-1 and J usage is TRBJ2-5; D is ambiguous. Germline-derived CDR1 and CDR2 are SGHRS and YFSETQ. This CDR3 is built from 15 residues. The V and J ends lost 4 bases and 5 bases respectively, with 18 bases between them. CDR3 in DNA: TGCGCCAGCAGCGGCTCGACGGTATTTACGGAGACCCAGTACTTC. This sequence encodes CASSGSTVFTETQYF. The complete variable domain, with remaining parts taken from reference TRBV5-1 and TRBJ2-5, reads KAGVTQTPRYLIKTRGQQVTLSCSPISGHRSVSWYQQTPGQGLQFLFEYFSETQRNKGNFPGRFSGRQFSNSRSEMNVSTLELGDSALYLCASSGSTVFTETQYFGPGTRLLVL.

The chain joins TRBV20-1 to TRBJ2-5; 11 bases agree with TRBD2. The CDR3 loop spans 16 amino acids. From germline, CDR1 is DFQATT and CDR2 SNEGSKA (reference sequence). Unmatched junction bases numbered 15, after V lost 7 bases and J lost 5 bases. The CDR3 sequence: CSGDAGSTSGVETQYF. As DNA, the CDR3 is TGCAGTGGTGATGCAGGGTCGACTAGCGGGGTGGAGACCCAGTACTTC.

This clonotype was observed many times. This rearrangement joins TRBV12-3 or TRBV12-4 to TRBJ2-2; the D is unclear. The V end was cut by 6 bases, the J end by 5 bases, with 10 bases between. This CDR3 region has 13 residues. CDR3 sequence: CASSLGRTGELFF. In nucleotides, the CDR3 is TGTGCCAGCAGCTTGGGAAGGACCGGGGAGCTGTTTTTT.

The table lists this clonotype with many counts. The chain is built from TRBV6-2 or TRBV6-3 and TRBJ1-5; D is ambiguous. Germline loops: CDR1 MNHEY, CDR2 SVGEGT. Trimming stripped 4 bases from V and 5 bases from J, with 6 bases between. CDR3 length: 12 amino acids. The CDR3 spells CASSFADQPQHF. The DNA for the CDR3 is TGTGCCAGCAGTTTTGCCGATCAGCCCCAGCATTTT.

The genes are TRBV7-2 and TRBJ1-2; D may be TRBD1 (5 bases). V was clipped by 5 bases and J by 0 bases, with 13 bases between them. The CDR3 runs to 15 residues. CDR1 is SGHTA and CDR2 is FQGNSA in the germline V gene. The CDR3 region has the DNA TGTGCCAGCAGCCTGGCGGGGCCAGCTAACTATGGCTACACCTTC. Translation: CASSLAGPANYGYTF.

J is TRBJ1-5 and V is TRBV11-2, with TRBD1 matching 11 bases. Losses at the gene ends were 3 bases for V and 5 bases for J; bases not matched to a gene: 6. CDR3 length: 16 amino acids. Germline lookup yields CDR1 SGHAT and CDR2 FQNNGV. DNA of the CDR3: TGTGCCAGCAGCTTCGGGACAGGGGGATCTTATCAGCCCCAGCATTTT. This gives the protein CASSFGTGGSYQPQHF.

This clonotype came up a few times. CDR3: CASSFWTGRHQPQHF. The DNA for the CDR3 is TGTGCCAGCAGTTTCTGGACAGGGAGGCATCAGCCCCAGCATTTT. The rearrangement joins TRBV27 to TRBJ1-5, with TRBD1 matching 8 bases. Germline CDR1 and CDR2: MNHEY and SMNVEV (reference sequence). The CDR3 is made up of 15 amino acids. J lost 5 bases, V lost 3 bases, and 6 bases had no gene match.

This clonotype came up many times. The J gene is TRBJ2-1, the V gene TRBV12-3 or TRBV12-4; 7 bases fit TRBD2. The ends lost 2 bases at V and 4 bases at J; junction bases unmatched: 5. The CDR3 contains 15 residues. In DNA form, the CDR3 reads TGTGCCAGCAGTTTACGGAGCGGGGTTTACAATGAGCAGTTCTTC. It yields the protein CASSLRSGVYNEQFF.

The chain has TRBV20-1 and TRBJ2-7; D ambiguous. Trimming shortened V by 2 bases and J by 5 bases, and 13 bases separated the two germline ends. The CDR3 length is 13 residues. CDR1 and CDR2 (germline): DFQATT, SNEGSKA (reference sequence). The CDR3 nucleotides are TGCAGTGCTAGACGGCAGGTTCTCAACGAGCAGTACTTC. This sequence encodes CSARRQVLNEQYF.

This clonotype was picked up many times. The gene calls are TRBV20-1 and TRBJ1-5; tentative D call: TRBD1 (5 bases). V was clipped by 5 bases and J by 0 bases, with 8 bases between them. The CDR3 is made up of 13 amino acids. The germline V gene has CDR1 DFQATT and CDR2 SNEGSKA (reference sequence). Here the CDR3 reads CSARDGSNQPQHF. CDR3 sequence (DNA): TGCAGTGCTCGGGACGGTAGCAATCAGCCCCAGCATTTT.

The sample holds many counts of this clonotype. V gene TRBV4-3 combines with J gene TRBJ2-2, with D possibly TRBD2 on 5 matching bases. Trimming left V 0 bases short and J 5 bases short, with 16 bases between. The CDR3 contains 17 residues. Per germline, CDR1 LGHNA and CDR2 YSLEER. The CDR3 spells CASSQDPSRSGTGELFF. CDR3 nucleotide sequence: TGCGCCAGCAGCCAAGACCCCTCAAGATCGGGGACCGGGGAGCTGTTTTTT.

This clonotype was detected ten times or more. The CDR3 reads CSAAGPSGFWGTDTQYF. The CDR3, as DNA: TGCAGTGCCGCGGGCCCTAGCGGGTTTTGGGGCACAGATACGCAGTATTTT. The chain has TRBV20-1 and TRBJ2-3; TRBD2 matches 8 bases. This CDR3 has 17 amino acids. Germline V gene lookup returns CDR1 DFQATT and CDR2 SNEGSKA (reference sequence). After removal of 6 bases from V and 1 base from J, the junction contained 15 bases not matched to a gene.